One sample yielded the 25 T cell receptor beta chains listed below, sequenced in a study of T cell responses to AZD1222 COVID-19 vaccine. Sequencing was performed with immunoSEQ multiplex PCR; in TCRdb, only in-frame clones are kept and a portion is missing. The sample contains tens of thousands of clones, 75% to 85% of which appear only once. The source material was peripheral blood, sampled 28 days after the second AZD1222 dose. The receptors were sampled from an adult who received the AZD1222 COVID-19 vaccine.

The rearrangement uses TRBV20-1 and TRBJ2-3; the match to TRBD2 covers 8 bases. Germline V CDR1 and CDR2: DFQATT, SNEGSKA (reference sequence). Unmatched junction bases numbered 10, after V lost 3 bases and J lost 5 bases. There are 15 residues in the CDR3. The CDR3 reads CSASRSGGREDTQYF. The CDR3 DNA sequence: TGCAGTGCTAGTAGAAGCGGGGGAAGGGAAGATACGCAGTATTTT.

The chain links TRBV6-5 to TRBJ1-2; no definite D call. Trimming cost V 8 bases and J 4 bases, with 11 bases left between them. Germline-derived CDR1 and CDR2 are MNHEY and SVGAGI. The CDR3 covers 12 residues. The CDR3 DNA reads TGTGCCAGCGTGGACGGACTCTATGGCTACACCTTC. Its translation: CASVDGLYGYTF.

The chain is built from TRBV13 and TRBJ2-2; a weak D match, TRBD2 (5 bases). Looked up from germline, CDR1 is PRHDT and CDR2 is FYEKMQ (reference sequence). Between the trimmed V and J ends, which lost 5 bases and 4 bases, there was a span of 11 bases. The CDR3 spans 14 residues. CDR3 sequence reads: CASSPTRPTGELFF. CDR3 bases: TGTGCCAGCAGCCCAACTAGGCCCACCGGGGAGCTGTTTTTT.

With respect to this clone: One junction end does not reproduce the germline sequence, and a read error may be involved. This rearrangement joins TRBV3-1 (or the pseudogene TRBV3-2) to TRBJ2-1, with D hard to call. CDR1 LGHDT and CDR2 YNNKEL come from the germline V gene (reference sequence). The CDR3 length is 13 residues. The CDR3 nucleotides are TGTGCCAGCAGCCAAGAGAATACCCGGGCAAGGCTCTTC. This gives the protein CASSQENTRARLF.

The chain employs TRBV14 and TRBJ2-5; D ambiguous. With 3 bases removed from V and 2 bases from J, the gap between germline ends came to 16 bases. CDR1 and CDR2 from the germline V gene are SGHDN and FVKESK. The CDR3 totals 16 residues. The CDR3 DNA sequence: TGTGCCAGCAGCCACTCGTCGACGGGTTTTCAAGAGACCCAGTACTTC. This sequence encodes CASSHSSTGFQETQYF.

This chain joins TRBV3-1 (or the pseudogene TRBV3-2) and TRBJ1-5; D remains ambiguous. Germline V gene data show CDR1 as LGHDT and CDR2 as YNNKEL (reference sequence). The CDR3 runs 13 residues. V was trimmed by 3 bases and J by 1 base, leaving 4 bases between them. This chain's CDR3 is CASSQVSNQPQHF. The CDR3 DNA sequence: TGTGCCAGCAGCCAGGTGAGCAATCAGCCCCAGCATTTT.

The J gene is TRBJ2-1, the V gene TRBV7-8; TRBD2 matches 9 bases. The trim removed 1 base at V and 0 bases at J, leaving 4 bases unmatched. The CDR3 consists of 17 residues. CDR1 and CDR2 from the germline V gene are SGHVS and FQNEAQ. CDR3 amino acids: CASSLGASGASYNEQFF. Here the CDR3 DNA reads TGTGCCAGCAGCTTAGGGGCTAGCGGGGCCTCCTACAATGAGCAGTTCTTC.

The chain carries TRBV6-5 and TRBJ1-1; D remains unclear. The CDR3 spans 13 residues. Germline V gives CDR1 MNHEY, CDR2 SVGAGI. The ends were cut back, 7 bases at V and 0 bases at J, with 9 bases in the middle. CDR3 sequence reads: CASTHSMNTEAFF. The CDR3 bases are TGTGCCAGCACCCATAGTATGAACACTGAAGCTTTCTTT.

This chain connects TRBV11-2 to TRBJ1-4, with D maybe TRBD1 (6 bases). Germline V lookup: CDR1 SGHAT, CDR2 FQNNGV. The CDR3 loop spans 16 amino acids. V lost 7 bases, J lost 1 base, and 16 bases lay in between. The CDR3 DNA is TGTGCCAGCACGGCCAGGGGCAGTGGAACTAATGAAAAACTGTTTTTT. Its protein is CASTARGSGTNEKLFF.

The V call is TRBV6-5, the J call TRBJ2-7; no firm D call. This CDR3 is 14 amino acids long. CDR1 and CDR2 from the germline V gene are MNHEY and SVGAGI. The ends were cut back, 5 bases at V and 2 bases at J, with 13 bases in the middle. The CDR3 loop reads CASSPRRDTYEQYF. The CDR3 nucleotides are TGTGCCAGCAGTCCCAGAAGGGATACCTACGAGCAGTACTTC.

The chain employs TRBV19 and TRBJ1-1; unclear D gene. With 8 bases removed from V and 4 bases from J, the gap between germline ends came to 23 bases. The CDR3 contains 16 residues. In germline, CDR1 is LNHDA, CDR2 SQIVND (reference sequence). CDR3 nucleotide sequence: TGTGCCAGTGGTCCCGGGCCGGGGAGAGTGATCACTGAAGCTTTCTTT. This gives the protein CASGPGPGRVITEAFF. The full variable domain, in which reference TRBV19 and TRBJ1-1 provide the parts outside the CDR3, is DGGITQSPKYLFRKEGQNVTLSCEQNLNHDAMYWYRQDPGQGLRLIYYSQIVNDFQKGDIAEGYSVSREKKESFPLTVTSAQKNPTAFYLCASGPGPGRVITEAFFGQGTRLTVV.

This chain links TRBV7-2 with TRBJ2-1; tentative D call: TRBD2 (5 bases). The CDR3 runs 16 residues. CDR1 is SGHTA, CDR2 FQGNSA, per germline. Trimming took 1 base from V and 3 from J, leaving 13 bases between them. CDR3 coding DNA: TGTGCCAGCAGCTTAGAGACGGGATTCCTCTACAATGAGCAGTTCTTC. Protein product: CASSLETGFLYNEQFF.

The rearrangement links TRBV7-8 to TRBJ1-1; no clear D. V dropped 1 base and J dropped 2 bases, with 8 bases sitting between them. This CDR3 has 14 amino acids. Germline assignment: CDR1 SGHVS and CDR2 FQNEAQ. This chain's CDR3 is CASSLGAANTEAFF. Written as DNA, the CDR3 is TGTGCCAGCAGCTTAGGGGCAGCAAACACTGAAGCTTTCTTT.

The table lists this clone with a few counts. This chain's CDR3 is CSAQDTRGAFF. The CDR3 DNA is TGCAGTGCACAAGACACCCGGGGAGCTTTCTTT. The chain joins TRBV20-1 to TRBJ1-1; D is uncertain. The CDR3 contains 11 residues. Germline V gives CDR1 DFQATT, CDR2 SNEGSKA (reference sequence). V lost 6 bases and J lost 10, with 15 bases in between.

V and J are TRBV7-3 and TRBJ2-1, with D perhaps TRBD2 (6 bases). The CDR3 covers 15 residues. The V and J ends lost 1 base and 6 bases respectively, with 13 bases between them. The V gene's germline CDR1 is SGHTA and CDR2 FQGTGA. The CDR3 sequence is CASSLNSLGGNEQFF. In DNA form, the CDR3 reads TGTGCCAGCAGCTTAAATTCTCTGGGAGGCAATGAGCAGTTCTTC.

This clone was counted a single time. The chain carries TRBV5-4 and TRBJ1-2; D gene unclear. Germline assignment: CDR1 SGHNT and CDR2 YYREEE (reference sequence). V lost 0 bases and J 5 bases, leaving 14 bases between the germline ends. This CDR3 comprises 15 residues. CDR3 nucleotide sequence: TGTGCCAGCAGCTTGGTGGGCGGAGTCCTGTATGGCTACACCTTC. Translation: CASSLVGGVLYGYTF.

The genes are TRBV4-3 and TRBJ2-1; 8 bases fit TRBD2. The germline V gene has CDR1 LGHNA and CDR2 YSLEER. This CDR3 has 17 amino acids. With 0 bases clipped from V and 5 bases from J, the junction kept 9 bases outside the gene matches. CDR3 DNA sequence: TGCGCCAGCAGCCAAGACTTGACCGGGAGGGCTCACAATGAGCAGTTCTTC. It specifies CASSQDLTGRAHNEQFF.

The chain couples TRBV19 to TRBJ1-1, with 7 nucleotides matching TRBD1. The germline V gene has CDR1 LNHDA and CDR2 SQIVND (reference sequence). The V segment lost 4 bases and the J segment 0 bases; nucleotides outside the gene matches: 2. The CDR3 runs to 14 residues. DNA for the CDR3: TGTGCCAGTAGTACGGGACAGCTGAACACTGAAGCTTTCTTT. Residues: CASSTGQLNTEAFF.

The chain carries TRBV6-5 and TRBJ1-5; TRBD1 might be the D (5 bases). V was trimmed by 4 bases and J by 6 bases, leaving 13 bases between them. The CDR3 is made up of 14 amino acids. CDR1 and CDR2 from the germline V gene are MNHEY and SVGAGI. The CDR3 bases are TGTGCCAGCAGTTCCAATACAGGTGGTCAGCCCCAGCATTTT. As protein: CASSSNTGGQPQHF.

The V and J genes are TRBV2 and TRBJ2-5; D is uncertain. Germline V gene sequence: CDR1 SNHLY, CDR2 FYNNEI. The CDR3 runs to 14 residues. V lost 6 bases, J lost 3 bases, and 14 bases lay in between. The CDR3: CASSWLESEETQYF. For the CDR3, the DNA is TGTGCCAGCAGCTGGCTAGAATCCGAAGAGACCCAGTACTTC.

The chain joins TRBV5-1 to TRBJ2-1; TRBD2 aligns across 10 bases. The CDR3 runs 17 residues. The germline V gene has CDR1 SGHRS and CDR2 YFSETQ. J gave up 9 bases and V 4 bases, and 16 bases lay outside the gene matches. CDR3 in DNA: TGCGCCAGCAGCCCAGCTGATATAGCGGGGGGCCCTGCTGAGCAGTTCTTC. It codes for CASSPADIAGGPAEQFF. The full variable domain, in which reference TRBV5-1 and TRBJ2-1 provide the parts outside the CDR3, is KAGVTQTPRYLIKTRGQQVTLSCSPISGHRSVSWYQQTPGQGLQFLFEYFSETQRNKGNFPGRFSGRQFSNSRSEMNVSTLELGDSALYLCASSPADIAGGPAEQFFGPGTRLTVL.

V and J are TRBV28 and TRBJ1-2; 8 bases agree with TRBD1. This CDR3 comprises 15 residues. The germline V gene has CDR1 MDHEN and CDR2 SYDVKM. Germline trimming cut 11 bases from V and 5 bases from J; bases unmatched to any gene: 16. The CDR3 DNA reads TGTGCCTTACGAAGAGGCCAGGGGGCTTTGTATGGCTACACCTTC. Its protein product is CALRRGQGALYGYTF.

The chain recombines TRBV12-3 or TRBV12-4 with TRBJ2-3; D gene unclear. Between the trimmed V and J ends, which lost 3 bases and 1 base, there was a span of 5 bases. This CDR3 is built from 13 residues. The CDR3 region is CASSFMGTDTQYF. CDR3 DNA sequence: TGTGCCAGCAGTTTCATGGGCACAGATACGCAGTATTTT.

The chain combines TRBV19 with TRBJ1-2; perhaps TRBD1 as D (6 bases). Germline loops: CDR1 LNHDA, CDR2 SQIVND (reference sequence). The CDR3 totals 16 residues. Trimming removed 3 bases at V and 4 bases at J, with 18 bases between. The CDR3 DNA follows: TGTGCCAGTAGTATCGGCCAGGGGTTGACTGGCTATGGCTACACCTTC. Residues: CASSIGQGLTGYGYTF.

This chain uses TRBV5-1 with TRBJ1-2; no definite D call. This CDR3 region has 15 residues. Germline V lookup: CDR1 SGHRS, CDR2 YFSETQ. Trimming cost V 3 bases and J 8 bases, with 20 bases left between them. The CDR3 DNA sequence: TGCGCCAGCAGCTCAACGTTCGGATCGACGGGGGGCTACACCTTC. This encodes CASSSTFGSTGGYTF.